This T cell receptor (beta chain) was captured by sequencing in a study of shared clonotypes between healthy human individuals (dated by TCRdb to between 2020 and 2021). For the wider study: The cohort included three men and a couple of women between 18 and 49 years of age. For each donor, CD4 naive and CD4 memory were each given three plates, CD8 naive was given two plates, and CD8 memory was given one plate. Blood TCR repertoires of about 5 healthy adults were deeply sequenced to estimate repertoire size and the extent of clonotype sharing between individuals. To increase sequencing depth and limit assay-specific biases, different laboratories used diverse techniques to prepare libraries and sequence TCR repertoires. Between about 0.8 and 9 billion PBMCs per donor were obtained by leukapheresis.

In the case of this clone: Which antigen it targets is not known. Base quality data are lacking; no much larger clone is found one base away.

Beyond this particular receptor, the publication reports: Based on pairwise subsampling, the degree of clonotype sharing among donors was expected to be affected by sequencing depth. Sampling was restricted to blood, and TCR repertoires in tissue are likely to differ from TCR repertoires in blood. Rarefaction of sorted-subset datasets indicated incomplete sequencing despite the large sequencing depth. Clonotypes shared by all four sorted-subset donors showed higher generation probabilities than non-shared clonotypes. Because the study included a small number of donors, the genetic and exposure-history diversity represented was limited. Larger estimated clonotype richness was generally found for naive subsets than for memory subsets. Across a few donors, approximately 4.6% of naive CD4, 3% to 4% of naive CD8, 2% to 2.5% of memory CD4, and 0.4% of memory CD8 clonotypes were shared.

TCR CDR3 regions were amplified from genomic DNA by multiplex PCR using the deep immunoSEQ assay. For each cell subset, the extracted genomic DNA was distributed evenly across all wells of several immunoSEQ 96-well plates, and each plate served as one replicate. Each replicate PCR for sorted subsets received about 0.2 ug genomic DNA, equal to 30,000 or so T cell genomes. Purified libraries were quantified with a Qubit 3.0 fluorometer, sized on a Bioanalyzer 2100, and re-quantified with the KAPA Library Quantification kit. A separate single-read 150-cycle Illumina NextSeq 550 flow cell was used to sequence each immunoSEQ 96-well plate. The study's processing was this. The immunoSEQ output contained only junctional sequences without quality scores, so filtering could not match that applied to full-length reads. To assign V/J genes and CDR3, sequences were annotated using PyIR, a Python wrapper for IgBLAST v1.9, with IMGT germline references. Any read was removed if the V/J assignment was weak (E-value above 1e-6), the CDR3 was missing, or the read contained stop codons, out-of-frame junctions, or ambiguous translated residues. V3J clonotypes were defined by identical inferred V gene, J gene, and CDR3 amino acid sequence. The percentage overlap between two repertoires was calculated by dividing the number of shared unique clonotypes by the size of the smaller repertoire. Three approaches were used to assess repertoire richness: RTK rarefaction, the Chao1 estimator, and Recon v2.1 estimates of unobserved clonotypes. For all TCRbeta clonotypes obtained by the gDNA method from a few donors, generation probabilities were computed with OLGA. As stored in TCRdb, this immuneACCESS dataset retains in-frame rearrangements with V and J assigned. A fraction of the clones does not appear; measured against another copy, unresolved V genes explain less than half of the discrepancy, and the remainder lacks a known reason. D and trimming come from the DNA, and the V and J calls and clone size come from that table. This sample has hundreds of thousands of clones in its table, and around 67% of those were observed once. Under 2% of the sample is held by the ten biggest clonotypes.

Donors were healthy HIV-negative adults with no recently reported acute infections or vaccinations. All donors were Caucasian adults living in Nashville, Tennessee, USA. CD4+ T cells were enriched by magnetic negative selection; naive cells were then positively selected on CD45RA, and the negative fraction formed the memory subset. Blood was obtained by leukapheresis, after which PBMCs were separated by Ficoll-Histopaque density gradient centrifugation and cryopreserved in liquid nitrogen vapor phase. Purity and quantity of every magnetically sorted T cell population were checked by analytical flow cytometry. From each sorted fraction, genomic DNA was isolated and quantified by UV absorbance on a Nanodrop 2000c. The specimen sequenced was memory CD4+ T cells sorted from blood. This specimen's cell subset or site label, interpreted: CD45RA-negative fraction. This sequence originates from a young woman in good health.

The bases read TGTGCCAGCATTCCAAGGGACAGGGTACAATACGAGCAGTACTTC. Translated, this is CASIPRDRVQYEQYF. The rearrangement combines TRBV27 with TRBJ2-7; 9 bases in between match TRBD1. The germline V gene (reference sequence) provides CDR1 MNHEY and CDR2 SMNVEV. After removal of 7 bases from V and 4 bases from J, the junction retains 11 bases not matched to a gene. Taken from cysteine to phenylalanine, the CDR3 has 15 residues. Here the CDR3 DNA is all that survives: 45 bases in frame from base 1.